This T cell receptor beta chain is from a study of blood T cell repertoires in COVID-19. This CDR3 region has 18 residues. Germline V gives CDR1 MGHDK, CDR2 SYGVNS. The V and J ends lost 4 bases and 7 bases, in that order; junction bases with no gene match: 11. This clone was recorded once. Assay: immunoSEQ multiplex PCR; the TCRdb copy retains only in-frame clones and omits some. The table records around 50,000 clones, approximately 88% of them present only once. The specimen was peripheral blood. The source is a human donor in a cohort sampled during active COVID-19. The V and J genes are TRBV25-1 and TRBJ2-2; TRBD2 aligns across 14 bases. The CDR3, as DNA: TGTGCCAGCAGTGTGACTAGCGGGGGGGCGAAGACGGGCGGGGAGCTGTTTTTT. Amino acid sequence: CASSVTSGGAKTGGELFF.